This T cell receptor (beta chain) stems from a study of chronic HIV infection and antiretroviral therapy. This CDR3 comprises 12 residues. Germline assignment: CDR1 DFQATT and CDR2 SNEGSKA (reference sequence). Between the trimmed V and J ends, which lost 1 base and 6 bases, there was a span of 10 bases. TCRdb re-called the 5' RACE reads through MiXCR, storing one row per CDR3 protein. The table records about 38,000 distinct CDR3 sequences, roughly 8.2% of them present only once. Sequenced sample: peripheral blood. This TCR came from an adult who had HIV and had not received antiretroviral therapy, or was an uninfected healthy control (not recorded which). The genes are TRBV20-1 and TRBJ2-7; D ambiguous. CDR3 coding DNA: TGCAGTGCTAGAGTACGGAGTGTCGAGCAGTACTTC. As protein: CSARVRSVEQYF.